Shown below are 10 T cell receptor beta chains from a single sample sequenced in a study of Ad26.COV2.S vaccination and SARS-CoV-2 variants. Assay: immunoSEQ multiplex PCR; the TCRdb copy retains only in-frame clones and omits some. The sample yields about 380,000 clones, 83% seen once. Treatment in this sample: around 19 received Ad26.COV2.S at low or high dose, single or two shots; 5 received placebo; per-sample allocation not given. Specimens were obtained on day 63 following the first vaccine or placebo injection. Source: peripheral blood, taken in a trial of Ad26.COV2.S vaccine versus placebo. Receptors originate from a person between 18 and 59 years old who received the Ad26.COV2.S COVID-19 vaccine or a placebo.

CDR3 nucleotides: TGTGCCAGCAGCCAAGAGCGGCGGGACCTCACAGATACGCAGTATTTT. This gives the protein CASSQERRDLTDTQYF. This chain connects TRBV4-2 to TRBJ2-3; D might be TRBD2 (6 bases). This CDR3 is built from 16 residues. Germline CDR1 reads LGHNA; CDR2 reads YNFKEQ. V lost 0 bases, J lost 2 bases, and 12 bases lay in between.

The chain carries TRBV12-5 and TRBJ2-2; D gene unclear. The ends were cut back, 1 base at V and 5 bases at J, with 11 bases in the middle. The V gene's germline CDR1 is LGHNT and CDR2 FRNRAP. This CDR3 contains 15 residues. As DNA, the CDR3 is TGTGCTAGTGGTTTGGGAGCCCTGGGTACCGGGGAGCTGTTTTTT. This codes for CASGLGALGTGELFF.

The chain links TRBV29-1 to TRBJ1-1; TRBD1 might be the D (6 bases). V lost 7 bases and J 11 bases, leaving 14 bases between the germline ends. The CDR3 covers 10 residues. From germline, CDR1 is SQVTM and CDR2 ANQGSEA. CDR3 sequence (DNA): TGCAGCGGTAGTACAGGGAAGGCTTTCTTT. Translation gives CSGSTGKAFF.

The J gene is TRBJ2-5, the V gene TRBV6-2 or TRBV6-3; D might be TRBD1 or TRBD2, each matching 5 bases. The CDR3 has 11 amino acids. CDR1 and CDR2 (germline): MNHEY, SVGEGT. The ends were cut back, 2 bases at V and 7 bases at J, with 5 bases in the middle. The CDR3 DNA is TGTGCCAGCAGTTACGGGGGGACCCAGTACTTC. It specifies CASSYGGTQYF.

This sequence joins TRBV7-3 and TRBJ1-1; D not resolved. Deletions cut 8 bases from V and 2 bases from J, with 12 bases between. The CDR3 consists of 13 residues. Germline CDR1 is SGHTA and CDR2 is FQGTGA. The CDR3 here is CASRSSPNTEAFF. The DNA of the CDR3 is TGTGCCAGCCGGTCCAGCCCCAACACTGAAGCTTTCTTT.

The V call is TRBV4-1, the J call TRBJ2-1; possibly TRBD2 for D (6 bases). Trimming took off 1 base at V and 4 bases at J, with 11 bases between the two ends. This CDR3 contains 15 residues. Germline V CDR1 and CDR2: MGHRA, YSYEKL. The DNA of the CDR3 is TGCGCCAGCAGCCAAGGGGGGACTGCGTACAATGAGCAGTTCTTC. It specifies CASSQGGTAYNEQFF.

This chain links TRBV30 with TRBJ2-3, with 11 bases lining up with TRBD2. The CDR3 spans 12 residues. Germline-derived CDR1 and CDR2 are GTSNPN and SVGIG (reference sequence). The CDR3 sequence is CAWGTSGDTQYF. CDR3 nucleotides: TGTGCATGGGGGACTAGCGGAGATACGCAGTATTTT.

In this sample, this clone turned up once. V is TRBV3-1 (or the pseudogene TRBV3-2) and J is TRBJ1-6; no clear D. The germline gives CDR1 LGHDT, CDR2 YNNKEL (reference sequence). Trimming took 5 bases from V and 5 from J, leaving 10 bases between them. The CDR3 consists of 14 residues. CDR3 in amino acids: CASSWGPDNSPLHF. The CDR3 nucleotides read TGTGCCAGCAGCTGGGGTCCTGATAATTCACCCCTCCACTTT.

In DNA form, the CDR3 reads TGCAGCGTTGAGTCTGGCGGCAGGACAGATACGCAGTATTTT. Translating it yields CSVESGGRTDTQYF. V is TRBV29-1 and J is TRBJ2-3; no firm D call. The length of the CDR3 is 14 residues. In germline, CDR1 is SQVTM, CDR2 ANQGSEA. Trimming took 3 bases from V and 3 from J, leaving 13 bases between them.

The chain joins TRBV6-6 to TRBJ2-7, with D tentatively TRBD2 (5 bases). CDR1 is MNHNY and CDR2 is SVGAGI in the germline V gene (reference sequence). CDR3 length: 13 amino acids. The germline V and J ends were trimmed by 4 bases and 9 bases, with 16 bases remaining between them. The CDR3 is CASSSIREGWQYF. As DNA, the CDR3 is TGTGCCAGCAGTTCCATCCGAGAGGGTTGGCAGTACTTC.